This TCR beta chain was documented in a study of T cells after yellow fever vaccination. Findings and limits, study-wide: Repertoires obtained by FACS sorting could include abundant clonotypes that entered as contaminants from the bulk population. Reappearance after the booster was seen for most primary-vaccination clones, at 96% CD4 and roughly 90% CD8.

Regarding this clonotype: The antigen is undetermined.

The CDR3 is 13 amino acids. Per the germline V gene, CDR1 is MNHEY and CDR2 is SVGEGT. V shed 6 bases and J shed 3 bases, with 12 bases lying between them. By 5'RACE template switching, TCR cDNA was produced, with a universal primer site and UMIs added in the process. TCRdb fed the 5' RACE reads into MiXCR, producing one record per CDR3 protein. The data contain about 340,000 distinct CDR3 sequences, over 8% of them singletons. The sequence was collected from a man in his late teens or twenties who received the YFV17D yellow fever vaccine. The sample consisted of PBMCs, taken on the day of the first yellow fever vaccination. The genes are TRBV6-2 or TRBV6-3 and TRBJ2-7; weak D call: TRBD1 (6 bases). The CDR3 region is CASRNRESYEQYV. The CDR3 DNA reads TGTGCCAGCAGGAACAGGGAGAGCTACGAGCAGTACGTC.